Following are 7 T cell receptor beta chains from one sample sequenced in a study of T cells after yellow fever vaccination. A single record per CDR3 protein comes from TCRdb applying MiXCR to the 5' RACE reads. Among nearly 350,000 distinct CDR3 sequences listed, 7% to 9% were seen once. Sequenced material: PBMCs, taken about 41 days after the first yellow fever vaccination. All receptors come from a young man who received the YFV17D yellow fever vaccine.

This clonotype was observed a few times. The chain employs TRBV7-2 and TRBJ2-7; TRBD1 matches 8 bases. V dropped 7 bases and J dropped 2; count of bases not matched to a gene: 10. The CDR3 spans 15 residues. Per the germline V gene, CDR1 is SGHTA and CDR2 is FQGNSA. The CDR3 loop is CASTALTGATYEQYF. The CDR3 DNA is TGTGCCAGCACCGCCCTGACAGGGGCGACCTACGAGCAGTACTTC.

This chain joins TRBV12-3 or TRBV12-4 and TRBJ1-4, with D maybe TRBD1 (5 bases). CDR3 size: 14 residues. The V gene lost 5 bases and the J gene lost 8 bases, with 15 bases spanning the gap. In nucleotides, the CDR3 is TGTGCCAGCAGTCAGGGCCCGGCGGTAGAAAAACTGTTTTTT. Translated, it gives CASSQGPAVEKLFF.

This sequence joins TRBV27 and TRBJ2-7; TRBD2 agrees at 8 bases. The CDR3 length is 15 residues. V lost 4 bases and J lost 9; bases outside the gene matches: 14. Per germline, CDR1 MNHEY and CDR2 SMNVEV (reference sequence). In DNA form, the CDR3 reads TGTGCCAGCAGTTCTACTAGCGGAGGTGGAAACGGGCAGTACTTC. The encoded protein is CASSSTSGGGNGQYF.

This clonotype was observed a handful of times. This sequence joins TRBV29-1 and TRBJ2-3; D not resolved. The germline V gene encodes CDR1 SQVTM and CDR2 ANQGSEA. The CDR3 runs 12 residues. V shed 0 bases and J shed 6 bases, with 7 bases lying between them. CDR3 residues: CSVEEATDTQYF. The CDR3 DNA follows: TGCAGCGTTGAAGAGGCAACTGATACGCAGTATTTT.

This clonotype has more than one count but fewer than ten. The CDR3 nucleotides are TGCAGCGTTGAGATAGCGGGGAGGATGGAGACCCAGTACTTC. This encodes CSVEIAGRMETQYF. The rearrangement uses TRBV29-1 and TRBJ2-5, with 8 bases matching TRBD2. This CDR3 has 14 amino acids. V was pared by 3 bases and J by 5 bases, with 8 bases of the junction left unmatched. Germline V lookup: CDR1 SQVTM, CDR2 ANQGSEA.

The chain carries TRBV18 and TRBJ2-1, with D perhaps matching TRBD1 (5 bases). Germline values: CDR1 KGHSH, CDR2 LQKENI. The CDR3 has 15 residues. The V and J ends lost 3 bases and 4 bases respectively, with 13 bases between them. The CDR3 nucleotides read TGTGCCAGCTCACCCCAGGGTACGGAGTACAATGAGCAGTTCTTC. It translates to CASSPQGTEYNEQFF.

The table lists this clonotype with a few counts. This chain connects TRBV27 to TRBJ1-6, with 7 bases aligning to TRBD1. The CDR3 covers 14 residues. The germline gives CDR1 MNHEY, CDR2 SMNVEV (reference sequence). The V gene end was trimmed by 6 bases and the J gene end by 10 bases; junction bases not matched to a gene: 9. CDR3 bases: TGTGCCAGCAGCCCCAGGACAGGAGGATCACCCCTCCACTTT. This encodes CASSPRTGGSPLHF.